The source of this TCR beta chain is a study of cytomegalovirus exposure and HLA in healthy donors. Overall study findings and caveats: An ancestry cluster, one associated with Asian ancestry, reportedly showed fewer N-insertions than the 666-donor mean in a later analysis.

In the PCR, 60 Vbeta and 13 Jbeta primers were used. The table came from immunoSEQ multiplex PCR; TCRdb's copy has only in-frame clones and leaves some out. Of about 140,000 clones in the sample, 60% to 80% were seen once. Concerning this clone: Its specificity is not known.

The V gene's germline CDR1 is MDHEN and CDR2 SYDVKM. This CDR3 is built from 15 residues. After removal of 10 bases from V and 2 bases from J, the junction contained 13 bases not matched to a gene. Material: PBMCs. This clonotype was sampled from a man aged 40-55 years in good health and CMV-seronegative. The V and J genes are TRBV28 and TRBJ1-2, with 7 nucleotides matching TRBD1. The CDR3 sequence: CAIRQGPTINYGYTF. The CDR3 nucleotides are TGTGCCATCCGACAGGGACCCACTATAAACTATGGCTACACCTTC.